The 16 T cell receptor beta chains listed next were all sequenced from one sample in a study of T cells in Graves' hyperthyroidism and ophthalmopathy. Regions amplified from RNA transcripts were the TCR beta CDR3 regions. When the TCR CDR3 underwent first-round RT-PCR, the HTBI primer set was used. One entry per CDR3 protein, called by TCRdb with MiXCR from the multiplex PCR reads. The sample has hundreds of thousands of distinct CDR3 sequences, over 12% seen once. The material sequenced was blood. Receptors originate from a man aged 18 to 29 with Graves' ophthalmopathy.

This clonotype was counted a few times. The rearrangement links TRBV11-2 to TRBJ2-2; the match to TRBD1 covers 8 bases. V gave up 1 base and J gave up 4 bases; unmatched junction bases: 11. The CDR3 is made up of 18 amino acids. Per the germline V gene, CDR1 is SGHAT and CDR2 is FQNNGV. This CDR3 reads CASSLGQGARILTGELFF. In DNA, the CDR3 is TGTGCCAGCAGCTTAGGCCAGGGGGCCCGAATCCTCACCGGGGAGCTGTTTTTT.

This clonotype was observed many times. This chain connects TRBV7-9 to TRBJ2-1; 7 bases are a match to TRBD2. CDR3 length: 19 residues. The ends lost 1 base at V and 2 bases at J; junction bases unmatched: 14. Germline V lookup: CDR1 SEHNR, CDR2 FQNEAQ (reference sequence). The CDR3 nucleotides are TGTGCCAGCAGCTTAGTAAGGGATTGGGAGGGTTGGGCCTACAATGAGCAGTTCTTC. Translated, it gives CASSLVRDWEGWAYNEQFF.

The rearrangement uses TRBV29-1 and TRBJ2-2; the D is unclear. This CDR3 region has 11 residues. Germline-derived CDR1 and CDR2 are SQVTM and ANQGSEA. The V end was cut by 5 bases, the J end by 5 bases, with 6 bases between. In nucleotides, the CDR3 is TGCAGCGTTCTTTGGACCGGGGAGCTGTTTTTT. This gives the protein CSVLWTGELFF.

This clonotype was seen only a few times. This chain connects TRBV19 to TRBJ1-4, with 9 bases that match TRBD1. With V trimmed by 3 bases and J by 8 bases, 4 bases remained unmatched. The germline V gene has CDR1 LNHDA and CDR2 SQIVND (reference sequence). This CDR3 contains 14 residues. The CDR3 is CASSIRDREEKLFF. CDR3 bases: TGTGCCAGTAGTATCCGGGACAGGGAGGAAAAACTGTTTTTT.

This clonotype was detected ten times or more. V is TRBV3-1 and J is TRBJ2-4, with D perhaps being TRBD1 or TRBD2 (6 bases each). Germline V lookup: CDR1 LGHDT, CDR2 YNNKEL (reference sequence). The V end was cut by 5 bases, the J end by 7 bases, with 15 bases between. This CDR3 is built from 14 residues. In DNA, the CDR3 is TGTGCCAGCAGCTCAGGAGGGGGGCTGAACATTCAGTACTTC. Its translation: CASSSGGGLNIQYF. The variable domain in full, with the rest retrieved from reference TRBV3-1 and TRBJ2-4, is DTAVSQTPKYLVTQMGNDKSIKCEQNLGHDTMYWYKQDSKKFLKIMFSYNNKELIINETVPNRFSPKSPDKAHLNLHINSLELGDSAVYFCASSSGGGLNIQYFGAGTRLSVL.

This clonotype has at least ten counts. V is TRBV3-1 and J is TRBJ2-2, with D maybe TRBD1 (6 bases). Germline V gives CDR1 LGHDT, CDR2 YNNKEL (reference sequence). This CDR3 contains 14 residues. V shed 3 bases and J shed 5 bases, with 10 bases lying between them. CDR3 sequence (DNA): TGTGCCAGCAGCCAGGGGGCCGGGACCGGGGAGCTGTTTTTT. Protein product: CASSQGAGTGELFF.

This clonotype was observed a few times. CDR3 DNA: TGTGCCAGTAGTGCCAAAGAATGGGGAGGGGAGCTGTTTTTT. This codes for CASSAKEWGGELFF. V is TRBV19 and J is TRBJ2-2; no reliable D call. The CDR3 extends over 14 amino acids. V was clipped by 5 bases and J by 8 bases, with 15 bases between them. From germline, CDR1 is LNHDA and CDR2 SQIVND (reference sequence). Full variable domain (outside the CDR3, taken from reference TRBV19 and TRBJ2-2): DGGITQSPKYLFRKEGQNVTLSCEQNLNHDAMYWYRQDPGQGLRLIYYSQIVNDFQKGDIAEGYSVSREKKESFPLTVTSAQKNPTAFYLCASSAKEWGGELFFGEGSRLTVL.

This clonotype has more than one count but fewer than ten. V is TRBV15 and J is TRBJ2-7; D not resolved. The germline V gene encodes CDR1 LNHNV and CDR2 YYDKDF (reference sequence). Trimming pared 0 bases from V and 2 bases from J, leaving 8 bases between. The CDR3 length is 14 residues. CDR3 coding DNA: TGTGCCACCAGCAGAGATGCACAGCCCTACGAGCAGTACTTC. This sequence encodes CATSRDAQPYEQYF.

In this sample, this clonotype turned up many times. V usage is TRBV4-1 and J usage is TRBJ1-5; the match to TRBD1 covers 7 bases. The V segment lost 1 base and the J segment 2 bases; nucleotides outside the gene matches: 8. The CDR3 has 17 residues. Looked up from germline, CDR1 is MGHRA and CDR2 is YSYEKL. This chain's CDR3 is CASSQGQGPGGNQPQHF. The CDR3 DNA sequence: TGCGCCAGCAGCCAAGGACAGGGACCAGGGGGCAATCAGCCCCAGCATTTT.

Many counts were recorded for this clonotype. The chain's CDR3 is CASSFSQEQYF. Here the CDR3 DNA reads TGTGCCAGCAGTTTTTCGCAGGAGCAGTACTTC. The chain carries TRBV6-1 and TRBJ2-7, with D uncertain. V dropped 5 bases and J dropped 7 bases, with 9 bases sitting between them. CDR3 size: 11 residues. The germline V gene encodes CDR1 MNHNS and CDR2 SASEGT.

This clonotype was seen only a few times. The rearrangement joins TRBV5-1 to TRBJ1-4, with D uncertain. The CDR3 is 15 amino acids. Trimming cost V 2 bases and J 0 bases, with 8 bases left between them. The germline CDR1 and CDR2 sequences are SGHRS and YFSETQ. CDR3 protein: CASSFGRTTNEKLFF. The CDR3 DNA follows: TGCGCCAGCAGCTTTGGACGGACAACTAATGAAAAACTGTTTTTT.

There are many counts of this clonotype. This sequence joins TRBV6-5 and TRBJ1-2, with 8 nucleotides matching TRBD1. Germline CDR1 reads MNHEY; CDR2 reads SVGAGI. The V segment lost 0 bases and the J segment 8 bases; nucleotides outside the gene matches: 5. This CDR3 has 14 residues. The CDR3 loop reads CASSYSGQGGGYTF. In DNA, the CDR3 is TGTGCCAGCAGTTACTCCGGACAGGGCGGAGGCTACACCTTC.

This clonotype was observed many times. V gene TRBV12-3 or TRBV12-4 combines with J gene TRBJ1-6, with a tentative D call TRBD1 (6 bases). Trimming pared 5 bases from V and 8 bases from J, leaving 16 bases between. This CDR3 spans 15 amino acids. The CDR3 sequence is CASSPPQGRHSPLHF. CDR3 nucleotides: TGTGCCAGCAGTCCCCCACAGGGAAGGCATTCACCCCTCCACTTT.

In DNA, the CDR3 is TGCGCCAGCAGCGAGGGTACCCTTGGGTACGAGCAGTACTTC. Protein: CASSEGTLGYEQYF. The rearrangement uses TRBV5-1 and TRBJ2-7, with a weak D call TRBD2 (5 bases). Germline V gene data show CDR1 as SGHRS and CDR2 as YFSETQ. This CDR3 spans 14 amino acids. The germline V and J ends were trimmed by 4 bases and 4 bases, with 15 bases remaining between them.

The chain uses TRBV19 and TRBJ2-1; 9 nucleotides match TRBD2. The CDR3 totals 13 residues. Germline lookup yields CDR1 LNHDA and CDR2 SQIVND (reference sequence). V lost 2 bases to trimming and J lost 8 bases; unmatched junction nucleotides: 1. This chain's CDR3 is CASSIQRGDEQFF. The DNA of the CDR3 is TGTGCCAGTAGTATACAGCGGGGGGATGAGCAGTTCTTC.

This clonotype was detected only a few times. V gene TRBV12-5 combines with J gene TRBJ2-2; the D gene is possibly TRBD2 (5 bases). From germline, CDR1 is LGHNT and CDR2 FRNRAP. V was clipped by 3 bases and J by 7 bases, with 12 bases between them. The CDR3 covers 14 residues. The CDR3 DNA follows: TGTGCTAGTGGTTTAGGCGAGGGTGGCGGGGAGCTGTTTTTT. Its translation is CASGLGEGGGELFF.